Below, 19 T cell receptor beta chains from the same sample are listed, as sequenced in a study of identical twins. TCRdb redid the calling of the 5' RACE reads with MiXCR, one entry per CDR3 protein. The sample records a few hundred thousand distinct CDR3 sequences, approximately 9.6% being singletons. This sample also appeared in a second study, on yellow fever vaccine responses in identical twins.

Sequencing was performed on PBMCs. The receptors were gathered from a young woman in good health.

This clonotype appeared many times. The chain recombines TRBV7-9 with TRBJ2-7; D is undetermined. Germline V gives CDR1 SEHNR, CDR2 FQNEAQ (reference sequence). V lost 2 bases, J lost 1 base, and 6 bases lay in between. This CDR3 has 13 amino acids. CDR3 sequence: CASSLRDSYEQYF. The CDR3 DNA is TGTGCCAGCAGCTTAAGAGATTCCTACGAGCAGTACTTC.

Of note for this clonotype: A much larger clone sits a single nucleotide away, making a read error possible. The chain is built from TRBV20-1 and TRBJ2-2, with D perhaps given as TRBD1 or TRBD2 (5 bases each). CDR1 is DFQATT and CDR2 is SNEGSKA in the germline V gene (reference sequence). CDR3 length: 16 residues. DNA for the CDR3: TGCTGTGCTAGAGATGCTGGAATAGGGGAGACCGGGGAGCTGTTTTTT. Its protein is CCARDAGIGETGELFF.

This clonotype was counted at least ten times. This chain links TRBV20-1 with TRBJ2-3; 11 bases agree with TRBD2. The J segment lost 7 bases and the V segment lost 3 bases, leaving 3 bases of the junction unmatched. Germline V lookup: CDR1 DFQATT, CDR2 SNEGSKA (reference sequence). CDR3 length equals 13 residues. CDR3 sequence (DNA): TGCAGTGCTAGTAGCGGGGGGGCCAATACGCAGTATTTT. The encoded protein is CSASSGGANTQYF.

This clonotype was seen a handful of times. The CDR3 here is CASSDGGRGLTDTQYF. The CDR3 DNA follows: TGTGCCAGCAGTGACGGGGGGAGGGGATTGACAGATACGCAGTATTTT. V is TRBV6-4 and J is TRBJ2-3, with 7 bases fitting TRBD2. The CDR3 has 16 amino acids. Germline V gives CDR1 MRHNA, CDR2 SNTAGT. V lost 2 bases to trimming and J lost 3 bases; unmatched junction nucleotides: 8.

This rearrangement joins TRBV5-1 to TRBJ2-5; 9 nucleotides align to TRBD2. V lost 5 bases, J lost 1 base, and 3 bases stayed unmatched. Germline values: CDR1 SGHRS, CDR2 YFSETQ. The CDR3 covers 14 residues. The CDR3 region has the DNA TGCGCCAGCAGGGCTAGCGGGGCCCAAGAGACCCAGTACTTC. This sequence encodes CASRASGAQETQYF.

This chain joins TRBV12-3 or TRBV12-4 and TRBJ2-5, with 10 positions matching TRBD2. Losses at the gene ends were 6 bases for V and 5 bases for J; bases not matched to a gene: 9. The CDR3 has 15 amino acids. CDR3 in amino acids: CASRRAGGPEETQYF. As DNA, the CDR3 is TGTGCCAGCAGGAGAGCGGGAGGGCCGGAGGAGACCCAGTACTTC.

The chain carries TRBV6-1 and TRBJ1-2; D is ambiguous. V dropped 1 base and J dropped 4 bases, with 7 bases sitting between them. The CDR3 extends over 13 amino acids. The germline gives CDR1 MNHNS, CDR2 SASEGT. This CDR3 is CASSEDKFYGYTF. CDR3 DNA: TGTGCCAGCAGTGAAGACAAGTTCTATGGCTACACCTTC.

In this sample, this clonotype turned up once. The CDR3 region is CASSLVGIDSPLHF. In nucleotides, the CDR3 is TGTGCCAGCAGCTTAGTGGGGATTGATTCACCCCTCCACTTT. V is TRBV11-2 and J is TRBJ1-6; no definite D call. Germline V CDR1 and CDR2: SGHAT, FQNNGV. This CDR3 comprises 14 residues. The V and J ends lost 1 base and 8 bases respectively, with 9 bases between them.

CDR3 sequence (DNA): TGTGCCAGCAGTGAACAACGGAGTGAAAAACTGTTTTTT. It is translated as CASSEQRSEKLFF. This chain joins TRBV6-1 and TRBJ1-4; no definite D call. CDR1 MNHNS and CDR2 SASEGT come from the germline V gene. The V and J ends lost 2 bases and 7 bases respectively, with 8 bases between them. This CDR3 contains 13 residues.

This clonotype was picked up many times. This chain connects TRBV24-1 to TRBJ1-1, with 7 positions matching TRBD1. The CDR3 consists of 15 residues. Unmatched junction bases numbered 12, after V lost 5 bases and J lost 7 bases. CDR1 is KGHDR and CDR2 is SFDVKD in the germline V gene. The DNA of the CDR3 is TGTGCCACCAGTGCCCGGGACAGTGGACCTCTTGAAGCTTTCTTT. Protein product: CATSARDSGPLEAFF.

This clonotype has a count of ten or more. CDR3 sequence: CASSPSGREYTEAFF. For the CDR3, the DNA is TGTGCCAGCAGTCCTTCGGGACGGGAGTATACTGAAGCTTTCTTT. This sequence joins TRBV28 and TRBJ1-1; possibly TRBD1 for D (5 bases). This CDR3 is 15 amino acids long. Germline lookup yields CDR1 MDHEN and CDR2 SYDVKM. Trimming took 5 bases from V and 5 from J, leaving 18 bases between them.

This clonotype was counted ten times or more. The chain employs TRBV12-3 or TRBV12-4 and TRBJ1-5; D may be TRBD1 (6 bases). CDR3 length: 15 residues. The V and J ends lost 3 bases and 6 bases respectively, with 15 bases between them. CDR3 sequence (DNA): TGTGCCAGCAGTTTGGGGCAGGGGCTGACTCAGCCCCAGCATTTT. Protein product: CASSLGQGLTQPQHF.

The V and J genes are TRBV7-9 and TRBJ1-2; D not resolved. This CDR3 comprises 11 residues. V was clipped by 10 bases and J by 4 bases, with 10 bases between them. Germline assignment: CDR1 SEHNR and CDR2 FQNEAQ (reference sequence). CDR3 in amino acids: CAMGSSYGYTF. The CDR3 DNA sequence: TGTGCCATGGGAAGCAGCTATGGCTACACCTTC.

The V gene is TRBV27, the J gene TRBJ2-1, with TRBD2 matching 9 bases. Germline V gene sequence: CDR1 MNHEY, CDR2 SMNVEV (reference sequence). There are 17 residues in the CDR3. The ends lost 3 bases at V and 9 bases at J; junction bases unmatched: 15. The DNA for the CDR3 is TGTGCCAGCAGTTTTATTAGCGGGGGTTCTGGCTGGGGTGAGCAGTTCTTC. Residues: CASSFISGGSGWGEQFF.

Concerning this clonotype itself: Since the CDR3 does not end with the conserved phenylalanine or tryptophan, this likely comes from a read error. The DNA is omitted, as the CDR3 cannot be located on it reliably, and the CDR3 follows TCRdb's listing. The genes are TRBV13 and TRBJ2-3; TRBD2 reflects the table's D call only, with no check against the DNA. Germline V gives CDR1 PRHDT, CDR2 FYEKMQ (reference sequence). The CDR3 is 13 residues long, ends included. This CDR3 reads CASSFKTPGLAVE.

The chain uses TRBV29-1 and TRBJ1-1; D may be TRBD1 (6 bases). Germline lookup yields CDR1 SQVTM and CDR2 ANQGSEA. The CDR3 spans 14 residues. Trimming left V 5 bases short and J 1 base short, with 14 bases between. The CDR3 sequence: CSVNREARNTEAFF. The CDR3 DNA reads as TGCAGCGTTAACAGGGAGGCTCGGAACACTGAAGCTTTCTTT.

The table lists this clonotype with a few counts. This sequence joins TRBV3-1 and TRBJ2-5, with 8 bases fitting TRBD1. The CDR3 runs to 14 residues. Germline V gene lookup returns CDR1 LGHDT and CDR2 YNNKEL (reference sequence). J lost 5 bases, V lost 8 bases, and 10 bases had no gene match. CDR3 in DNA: TGTGCCAGCGGGAACAGGGGGATGAGGGAGACCCAGTACTTC. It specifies CASGNRGMRETQYF.

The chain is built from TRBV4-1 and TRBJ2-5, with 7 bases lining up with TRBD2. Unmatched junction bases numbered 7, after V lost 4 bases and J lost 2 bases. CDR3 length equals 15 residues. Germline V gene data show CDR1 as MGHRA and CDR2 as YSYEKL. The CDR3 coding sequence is TGCGCCAGCAGCCCCTATCAAGCGGGACAAGAGACCCAGTACTTC. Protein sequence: CASSPYQAGQETQYF.

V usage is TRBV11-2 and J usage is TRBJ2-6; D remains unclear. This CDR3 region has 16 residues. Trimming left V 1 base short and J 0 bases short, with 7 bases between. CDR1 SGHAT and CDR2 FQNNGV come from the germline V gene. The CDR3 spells CASSLGRFSGANVLTF. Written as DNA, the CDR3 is TGTGCCAGCAGCTTAGGTCGGTTCTCTGGGGCCAACGTCCTGACTTTC. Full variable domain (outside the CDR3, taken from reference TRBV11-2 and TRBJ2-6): EAGVAQSPRYKIIEKRQSVAFWCNPISGHATLYWYQQILGQGPKLLIQFQNNGVVDDSQLPKDRFSAERLKGVDSTLKIQPAKLEDSAVYLCASSLGRFSGANVLTFGAGSRLTVL.